This TCR beta chain was retrieved from a study of early T cells in non-severe SARS-CoV-2 infection (dated by TCRdb to about 2021). About the study as a whole: Bulk RNA from unsorted whole blood was used for TCR sequencing, so alpha and beta chains could not be paired. Overall study results and their limits: VDJdb matching was skewed toward anti-spike CD8 responses and likely underestimated virus-specific expansions by missing private and CD4 specificities.

Set within a cohort of healthcare workers in London, UK, this nested case-control study involved weekly PCR testing of nasopharyngeal swabs along with blood sampling. Between 23 and 31 March 2020, the week of the UK lockdown, healthcare workers were enrolled and then followed up weekly for as long as 16 weeks. The library came from 5' RACE. TCRdb records NextSeq 500 as the sequencer. To correct for sequencing error and PCR bias, the TCR library protocol tagged individual cDNA molecules with unique molecular identifiers. Both TCR alpha and beta chains were sequenced, and tight co-correlation was observed between alpha and beta sequence abundances in each sample. In the original analysis: Decombinator V4 was used to perform V gene, J gene and CDR3 annotation of TCR sequences. Expanded TCRs were defined as changing significantly between any two time points under a Poisson model with p below 0.0001. TCR abundances were normalised to the total number of TCRs sequenced in each sample and reported as counts per million. TRAV1-2 paired with TRAJ12, TRAJ20 or TRAJ33 defined MAIT TCRs, while TRAV10 paired with TRAJ18 defined iNKT TCRs. A search of VDJdb, accessed on 1 November 2021, was run for TCRs annotated to CMV, EBV and SARS-CoV-2, with TCRs annotated for multiple antigens excluded. TCRdb redid the processing of the public reads, applying fastp at Q25 and MiXCR, and retained in-frame beta chains. Each entry merges the rows of one CDR3 protein and shows their most common DNA and genes. V and J calls and clone size were set by TCRdb, not the authors. The sample table contains around 55,000 distinct CDR3 sequences; only one count was recorded for around 6.6% of them. The top ten constitute about 5.8% of the sample.

As regards this clonotype: It has no known antigen specificity. Base qualities are not at hand, and no much larger clone is one base apart.

The CDR3, cysteine through phenylalanine, is 13 amino acids long. The read is trimmed to its CDR3 DNA, 39 bases read in frame from base 1. The CDR1 and CDR2 encoded by the germline V gene are SGHRS and YFSETQ. The germline ends are 7 bases apart after V is trimmed by 7 bases and J by 0 bases. Sequencing was performed on whole blood, taken at baseline. The clonotype comes from an adult who was a healthcare worker with PCR-confirmed SARS-CoV-2 infection or an uninfected control (not recorded which). The chain couples TRBV5-1 to TRBJ1-4, with the identity of the D gene unclear. The CDR3 in this case is CASRVATNEKLFF. The sequenced DNA: TGCGCCAGCCGGGTTGCAACTAATGAAAAACTGTTTTTT.